Listed below are T cell receptor beta chains from one sample, sequenced in a study of cytomegalovirus exposure and HLA in healthy donors. The protocol was immunoSEQ multiplex PCR, while the TCRdb copy is restricted to in-frame clones and leaves out a portion. The data show roughly 110,000 clones, roughly 70% seen once. Sequencing input: PBMCs. The receptors were gathered from a male donor in good health and CMV-seropositive. CDR3s include the opening cysteine and the closing phenylalanine or tryptophan. The D gene is left open where the match is weak. For some rows the clone size is stated as once, few or many, or as a class when expanded; others skip it.

j_call | d_call | v_call | clone_size | cdr3_aa | cdr3_nt
TRBJ2-7 | - | TRBV5-1 | - | CASSLIFDEQYF | TGCGCCAGCAGCTTGATCTTCGACGAGCAGTACTTC
TRBJ1-1 | TRBD1 | TRBV28 | few | CASREPTGGNTEAFF | TGTGCCAGCAGAGAACCGACAGGGGGGAACACTGAAGCTTTCTTT
TRBJ1-2 | - | TRBV29-1 | - | CSVEELDSGDGTNYGYTF | TGCAGCGTTGAAGAGTTGGATTCGGGGGACGGGACGAACTATGGCTACACCTTC
TRBJ2-7 | TRBD2 | TRBV27 | few | CASSFTASGMGYGEQYF | TGTGCCAGCAGTTTTACGGCTAGCGGGATGGGGTATGGCGAGCAGTACTTC
TRBJ1-2 | TRBD1 | TRBV2 | - | CASSRQGFNYGYPF | TGTGCCAGCAGTCGACAGGGGTTTAACTATGGCTACCCCTTC
TRBJ1-2 | - | TRBV5-1 | - | CASSFRTGSGYGYTF | TGCGCCAGCAGCTTCCGGACGGGAAGCGGCTATGGCTACACCTTC
TRBJ2-5 | - | TRBV14 | - | CASSQVGGVETQYF | TGTGCCAGCAGCCAAGTAGGGGGGGTGGAGACCCAGTACTTC
TRBJ1-4 | TRBD1 | TRBV5-4 | few | CASSRDRASEKLFF | TGTGCCAGCAGCCGAGACAGGGCGTCGGAAAAACTGTTTTTT
TRBJ2-5 | TRBD1 | TRBV6-5 | - | CASRGQVRETQYF | TGTGCCAGCAGGGGACAGGTTAGAGAGACCCAGTACTTC
TRBJ2-7 | - | TRBV7-2 | - | CASSSSPGTYEQYF | TGTGCCAGCAGCTCATCCCCCGGGACCTACGAGCAGTACTTC
TRBJ2-7 | - | TRBV27 | - | CASSPGLYEQYF | TGTGCCAGCAGTCCCGGACTCTACGAGCAGTACTTC
TRBJ2-3 | TRBD2 | TRBV5-1 | - | CASSLEGLAGITDTQYF | TGCGCCAGCAGCTTGGAGGGACTAGCGGGGATCACAGATACGCAGTATTTT
TRBJ2-1 | - | TRBV5-4 | - | CASSSGRFSSDFLSYNEQFF | TGTGCCAGCAGCTCAGGACGCTTTTCTAGCGACTTTCTCTCCTACAATGAGCAGTTCTTC
TRBJ2-7 | - | TRBV10-3 | - | CAISDPRTPKEQYF | TGTGCCATCAGTGACCCACGGACACCGAAGGAGCAGTACTTC
TRBJ2-3 | TRBD2 | TRBV5-6 | - | CASSLWTSGLGDTQYF | TGTGCCAGCAGCCTATGGACTAGCGGATTAGGAGATACGCAGTATTTT
TRBJ2-6 | - | TRBV5-1 | - | CASSFVGTGANVLTF | TGCGCCAGCAGCTTTGTGGGCACGGGGGCCAACGTCCTGACTTTC
TRBJ1-1 | - | TRBV5-1 | few | CASRGGATANTEAFF | TGCGCCAGCAGAGGGGGAGCCACAGCGAACACTGAAGCTTTCTTT
TRBJ1-5 | TRBD1 | TRBV18 | - | CASSPRRTGGNQPQHF | TGTGCCAGCTCACCCCGTCGGACAGGGGGGAATCAGCCCCAGCATTTT
TRBJ2-7 | TRBD1 | TRBV10-3 | - | CATDRGQDYEQYF | TGTGCCACCGACAGGGGGCAGGACTACGAGCAGTACTTC
TRBJ2-3 | - | TRBV4-2 | - | CASSQDFPPGTDTQYF | TGTGCCAGCAGCCAAGATTTTCCCCCGGGCACAGATACGCAGTATTTT
TRBJ1-2 | TRBD1 | TRBV9 | - | CASSTRDRAGYTF | TGTGCCAGCAGCACCCGGGACAGGGCTGGCTACACCTTC
TRBJ2-7 | TRBD1 | TRBV5-6 | - | CASSLADRGNPYEQYF | TGTGCCAGCAGCTTGGCCGACAGGGGGAACCCCTACGAGCAGTACTTC
TRBJ2-3 | TRBD2 | TRBV7-2 | once | CASSLVLATDTQYF | TGTGCCAGCAGCTTAGTACTAGCGACAGATACGCAGTATTTT
TRBJ1-4 | - | TRBV9 | - | CASSPGDGRGKLFF | TGTGCCAGCAGCCCGGGGGACGGGCGGGGGAAACTGTTTTTT
TRBJ2-1 | - | TRBV19 | - | CASSIGGSEQFF | TGTGCCAGTAGTATCGGTGGGAGCGAGCAGTTCTTC
TRBJ1-5 | - | TRBV29-1 | - | CSVVDGGRNQPQHF | TGCAGCGTTGTTGACGGGGGGCGTAATCAGCCCCAGCATTTT
TRBJ2-2 | TRBD2 | TRBV4-3 | - | CASSRGLAGATGELFF | TGCGCCAGCAGCCGCGGACTAGCGGGAGCCACCGGGGAGCTGTTTTTT
TRBJ1-4 | - | TRBV7-9 | few | CASSLATALHEKLFF | TGTGCCAGCAGCTTAGCGACAGCTCTTCATGAAAAACTGTTTTTT
TRBJ2-4 | TRBD1 | TRBV7-9 | - | CASSSDRVAKNIQYF | TGTGCCAGCAGCTCGGACAGGGTAGCCAAAAACATTCAGTACTTC
TRBJ2-2 | - | TRBV2 | - | CASSMDWSGELFF | TGTGCCAGCAGTATGGACTGGTCCGGGGAGCTGTTTTTT
TRBJ2-3 | - | TRBV4-1 | - | CASSQDVQAGAQDTQYF | TGCGCCAGCAGCCAAGATGTCCAGGCAGGGGCACAAGATACGCAGTATTTT
TRBJ1-2 | TRBD1 | TRBV4-2 | - | CASSQDDRDYGYTF | TGTGCCAGCAGCCAAGACGACAGGGACTATGGCTACACCTTC
TRBJ1-2 | TRBD1 | TRBV27 | - | CASSTRTGGGYGYTF | TGTGCCAGCAGTACCCGGACAGGGGGCGGCTATGGCTACACCTTC
TRBJ1-2 | - | TRBV9 | - | CASSVSGIEPYGYTF | TGTGCCAGCAGCGTGTCCGGGATAGAACCCTATGGCTACACCTTC
TRBJ1-2 | - | TRBV2 | - | CASKEGANYGYTF | TGTGCCAGCAAAGAGGGAGCTAACTATGGCTACACCTTC
TRBJ2-7 | - | TRBV27 | - | CASSLSGAHEQYF | TGTGCCAGCAGTTTATCGGGGGCTCACGAGCAGTACTTC
TRBJ1-5 | - | TRBV19 | many | CASSMMQLGNQPQHF | TGTGCCAGTAGTATGATGCAGTTGGGCAATCAGCCCCAGCATTTT
TRBJ2-7 | TRBD2 | TRBV7-9 | - | CASSLALPSGTKYF | TGTGCCAGCAGCTTAGCGCTACCTAGCGGCACAAAGTACTTC
TRBJ1-1 | TRBD1 | TRBV7-9 | - | CASSFGTGIETEAFF | TGTGCCAGCAGCTTTGGGACAGGGATTGAGACTGAAGCTTTCTTT
TRBJ2-5 | TRBD2 | TRBV18 | - | CASSPRGSGGTTSQETQYF | TGTGCCAGCTCACCAAGGGGTAGCGGGGGCACTACCTCTCAAGAGACCCAGTACTTC
TRBJ2-1 | TRBD2 | TRBV14 | - | CASSSGFASGRLNEQFF | TGTGCCAGCAGTTCAGGGTTCGCGAGCGGGAGATTGAATGAGCAGTTCTTC
TRBJ2-7 | - | TRBV4-2 | - | CASSQDLLGLLKQYF | TGTGCCAGCAGCCAAGATTTGTTGGGACTGTTAAAGCAGTACTTC
TRBJ1-6 | TRBD1 | TRBV15 | - | CATSPRGRQGNLSNSPLHF | TGTGCCACCAGCCCCAGGGGAAGACAGGGGAATTTATCTAATTCACCCCTCCACTTT
TRBJ2-7 | TRBD2 | TRBV7-9 | - | CASSLLGLAGLDEQYF | TGTGCCAGCAGCTTATTGGGACTAGCGGGATTAGACGAGCAGTACTTC
TRBJ1-6 | TRBD1 | TRBV7-2 | once | CASRVLGQGDSPLHF | TGTGCCAGCAGGGTGCTGGGACAGGGAGATTCACCCCTCCACTTT
TRBJ2-3 | TRBD2 | TRBV7-3 | few | CASSLTSLLAGGDTQYF | TGTGCCAGCAGCTTAACGAGCCTACTAGCGGGGGGAGATACGCAGTATTTT